This is a list of T cell receptor beta chains from one sample in a study of shared clonotypes between healthy human individuals. Assay: immunoSEQ multiplex PCR; the TCRdb copy retains only in-frame clones and omits some. The data hold approximately 500,000 clones, with about 85% observed a single time. The sample comprised PBMCs. Receptors originate from a woman between 40 and 50 years old in good health. Some clones in this sample may be carry-over from other donors' samples. The CDR3 runs from the conserved cysteine through the conserved F or W. The D gene is left open where the match is weak. A row's size may be missing; if present it is once, few, many or a size class.

size	D	V	J	DNA	CDR3
once	TRBD1	TRBV7-9	TRBJ2-2	TGTGCCAGCACCCCGGGACAGGGAGGAACCGGGGAGCTGTTTTTT	CASTPGQGGTGELFF
-	TRBD1	TRBV7-9	TRBJ1-5	TGTGCCAGCAGCCCTCAGGGGGACAATCAGCCCCAGCATTTT	CASSPQGDNQPQHF
-	-	TRBV20-1	TRBJ2-7	TGCAGTGCTATTCAGGGCTACGAGCAGTACTTC	CSAIQGYEQYF
-	-	TRBV11-2	TRBJ1-1	TGTGCCAGCAGCTTAGCGGGGGGGTCTGAGTCTTTCTTT	CASSLAGGSESFF
many	TRBD1	TRBV11-2	TRBJ2-5	TGTGCCAGCAGCACACCGACAGGGGGCAGGGAGACCCAGTACTTC	CASSTPTGGRETQYF
-	-	TRBV18	TRBJ2-7	TGTGCCAGCTCACCATCTGGTAGTACCTACGAGCAGTACTTC	CASSPSGSTYEQYF
-	-	TRBV10-2	TRBJ1-2	TGCGCCAGCAATCCCGGAGGTGCCAGGGATGGCTACACCTTC	CASNPGGARDGYTF
-	-	TRBV18	TRBJ2-1	TGTGCCAGCTCACCCCCGAGCGTTAATGAGCAGTTCTTC	CASSPPSVNEQFF
-	TRBD1	TRBV7-2	TRBJ2-3	TGTGCCAGCAGCTACACCGGGACAGGGTTGACGCATTTT	CASSYTGTGLTHF
once	-	TRBV11-2	TRBJ2-1	TGTGCCAGCAGCTTAGGGGTCTATGAGCAGTTCTTC	CASSLGVYEQFF
-	TRBD2	TRBV5-1	TRBJ2-7	TGCGCCAGCAGCTTGGTGGGTAGGGAGGGTTACCGCTACGAGCAGTACTTC	CASSLVGREGYRYEQYF
-	TRBD2	TRBV30	TRBJ2-3	TGTGCCTGGAGTGTAACCGCGGGAGGCAGAGATACGCAGTATTTT	CAWSVTAGGRDTQYF
-	TRBD1	TRBV11-2	TRBJ2-7	TGTGCCAGCAGCTCGGACAGGGGGGACGAGCAGTACTTC	CASSSDRGDEQYF
-	-	TRBV4-2	TRBJ1-2	TGTGCCAGCAGCCAAAGTCGGGCAGGGCCTAACTATGGCTACACCTTC	CASSQSRAGPNYGYTF
-	-	TRBV10-3	TRBJ1-1	TGTGCCATCAGTGAGTTTGGGACACAGAACACTGAAGCTTTCTTT	CAISEFGTQNTEAFF
few	TRBD2	TRBV2	TRBJ2-7	TGTGCCAGCAGTAGGACGGGACTAGCGGGAGTCGAGCAGTACTTC	CASSRTGLAGVEQYF
-	-	TRBV14	TRBJ2-7	TGTGCCAGCAGCCAAGTGGGAGGTCAATACGAGCAGTACTTC	CASSQVGGQYEQYF
many	-	TRBV6-5	TRBJ2-7	TGTGCCAGCAGTATTCAGCGGGACAACCCCGAGCAGTACTTC	CASSIQRDNPEQYF
-	TRBD2	TRBV9	TRBJ2-3	TGTGCCAGCAGCGTAGGACTAGCGGGAGTAGGACGAACAGATACGCAGTATTTT	CASSVGLAGVGRTDTQYF
-	TRBD1	TRBV5-1	TRBJ2-3	TGCGCCAGCAGCTTGGAGGGACAGCCTAGCACAGATACGCAGTATTTT	CASSLEGQPSTDTQYF
few	-	TRBV6-1	TRBJ2-3	TGTGCCAGCAGTGAAGCAGAGACAGATACGCAGTATTTT	CASSEAETDTQYF
-	TRBD1	TRBV28	TRBJ1-2	TGTGCCAGCAGCTCGACAGGGGATGTTCCCTATGGCTACACCTTC	CASSSTGDVPYGYTF
-	-	TRBV21-1	TRBJ2-1	TGTGCCAGCAACATAGTAGGTGAGCAGTTCTTC	CASNIVGEQFF
-	-	TRBV5-4	TRBJ2-7	TGTGCCAGCAGCTTGGGTCCGGGGGAGGCATCCTACGAGCAGTACTTC	CASSLGPGEASYEQYF